One sample yielded the 17 T cell receptor beta chains listed below, sequenced in a study of blood T cells in healthy people across ages. Then a second PCR, running roughly 7 to 11 cycles, was carried out with a sample-barcoded 5' primer and a J-beta primer mix. Using its own MiXCR run on the 5' RACE reads, TCRdb lists one record per CDR3 protein. This table has some 1.8 million distinct CDR3 sequences, about two fifths appearing once. The specimen was blood. These receptors all stem from a human donor in good health.

This clonotype was seen a handful of times. This chain joins TRBV20-1 and TRBJ2-5; TRBD1 matches 8 bases. J was trimmed by 5 bases and V by 1 base; bases with no gene match: 6. Germline CDR1 is DFQATT and CDR2 is SNEGSKA (reference sequence). The CDR3 is 14 amino acids. The CDR3 DNA reads as TGCAGTGCTAGAGGGCAGGGGGCGGCGGAGACCCAGTACTTC. The encoded protein is CSARGQGAAETQYF.

The chain links TRBV9 to TRBJ1-1; maybe TRBD1 (6 bases). The length of the CDR3 is 16 residues. Trimming left V 3 bases short and J 0 bases short, with 15 bases between. The germline V gene has CDR1 SGDLS and CDR2 YYNGEE. This CDR3 is CASSASTGHLNTEAFF. In DNA, the CDR3 is TGTGCCAGCAGCGCGAGTACGGGACATTTGAACACTGAAGCTTTCTTT.

The V gene is TRBV5-6, the J gene TRBJ1-2, with D uncertain. This CDR3 contains 16 residues. V lost 1 base and J lost 2, with 15 bases in between. Germline lookup yields CDR1 SGHDT and CDR2 YYEEEE. The CDR3 reads CASSLLIGGANYGYTF. In nucleotides, the CDR3 is TGTGCCAGCAGCTTGTTGATCGGCGGCGCGAACTATGGCTACACCTTC.

In its sample, this clonotype was seen a few times. The chain employs TRBV7-2 and TRBJ2-5; 8 nucleotides agree with TRBD2. V dropped 7 bases and J dropped 2; count of bases not matched to a gene: 6. The CDR3 is 14 residues long. The germline CDR1 and CDR2 sequences are SGHTA and FQGNSA. Written as DNA, the CDR3 is TGTGCCAGCACCCTAAGCGGGGGTCAAGAGACCCAGTACTTC. Its translation: CASTLSGGQETQYF.

This clonotype appeared a few times. CDR3 DNA sequence: TGTGCCAGCAGCTTAATTACCCCAGAGACCCAGTACTTC. It is translated as CASSLITPETQYF. J is TRBJ2-5 and V is TRBV7-2; D unclear. The CDR3 totals 13 residues. Germline CDR1 and CDR2: SGHTA and FQGNSA. Trimming cost V 2 bases and J 4 bases, with 8 bases left between them.

This chain links TRBV6-2 or TRBV6-3 with TRBJ2-7, with D maybe TRBD2 (6 bases). The ends were cut back, 8 bases at V and 3 bases at J, with 20 bases in the middle. The CDR3 totals 15 residues. The V gene's germline CDR1 is MNHEY and CDR2 SVGEGT. In DNA form, the CDR3 reads TGTGCCAGCTGGGGGGTGACCGCTAGTCACTACGAGCAGTACTTC. Protein product: CASWGVTASHYEQYF.

This clonotype was found many times. The chain employs TRBV6-2 or TRBV6-3 and TRBJ2-2, with 11 bases aligning to TRBD1. This CDR3 contains 15 residues. Germline-derived CDR1 and CDR2 are MNHEY and SVGEGT. The J segment lost 3 bases and the V segment lost 5 bases, leaving 2 bases of the junction unmatched. The CDR3, as DNA: TGTGCCAGCAGTCCGGGACAGGGGGACACCGGGGAGCTGTTTTTT. This translates into CASSPGQGDTGELFF.

Of note for this clonotype: A much larger clone sits a single nucleotide away, making a read error possible. This rearrangement joins TRBV5-1 to TRBJ1-4; D is unclear. The germline V gene encodes CDR1 SGHRS and CDR2 YFSETQ. The CDR3 is made up of 12 amino acids. The chain's CDR3 is CASSLLGEKRFF. CDR3 nucleotides: TGCGCCAGCAGCTTGTTGGGTGAAAAACGGTTTTTT.

The rearrangement joins TRBV7-9 to TRBJ2-3; 7 bases agree with TRBD2. This CDR3 spans 15 amino acids. The trim removed 5 bases at V and 1 base at J, leaving 6 bases unmatched. Germline assignment: CDR1 SEHNR and CDR2 FQNEAQ (reference sequence). Here the CDR3 DNA reads TGTGCCAGCAGCCAAGGGACTACCCGCACAGATACGCAGTATTTT. This translates into CASSQGTTRTDTQYF.

V usage is TRBV7-2 and J usage is TRBJ1-2, with D unresolved. CDR3 length equals 15 residues. Trimming removed 7 bases at V and 6 bases at J, with 21 bases between. Germline V gene lookup returns CDR1 SGHTA and CDR2 FQGNSA. This CDR3 is CASNAFWGWEDGYTF. The CDR3 DNA reads TGTGCCAGCAACGCTTTCTGGGGATGGGAGGATGGCTACACCTTC.

This clonotype showed up just a few times. The chain employs TRBV7-2 and TRBJ2-1; D possibly corresponds to TRBD2 (6 bases). Per the germline V gene, CDR1 is SGHTA and CDR2 is FQGNSA. V lost 5 bases and J lost 6, with 14 bases in between. The CDR3 is 14 amino acids. This CDR3 is CASSTPGGANEQFF. The CDR3 DNA follows: TGTGCCAGCAGCACCCCCGGCGGGGCCAATGAGCAGTTCTTC.

The chain has TRBV12-3 or TRBV12-4 and TRBJ2-7; D ambiguous. Between the trimmed V and J ends, which lost 3 bases and 4 bases, there was a span of 25 bases. This CDR3 is 18 amino acids long. The CDR3 loop is CASSFITERPRDLYEQYF. The CDR3 DNA follows: TGTGCCAGCAGTTTTATAACGGAGCGACCCCGAGACCTTTACGAGCAGTACTTC.

The V gene is TRBV12-3 or TRBV12-4, the J gene TRBJ2-5, with a possible D match to TRBD1 (6 bases). This CDR3 has 14 amino acids. The V end was cut by 5 bases, the J end by 4 bases, with 14 bases between. The CDR3 nucleotides are TGTGCCAGCAGTCCTACAGGGTCGGCAGAGACCCAGTACTTC. This sequence encodes CASSPTGSAETQYF.

The chain uses TRBV7-9 and TRBJ1-2; D gene uncertain. The CDR3 covers 15 residues. Germline-derived CDR1 and CDR2 are SEHNR and FQNEAQ (reference sequence). Trimming removed 6 bases from V and 0 bases from J, with 14 bases in between. In nucleotides, the CDR3 is TGTGCCAGCAGTTCTAAAGACACGCCTAACTATGGCTACACCTTC. Encoded protein: CASSSKDTPNYGYTF.

A word on this clonotype: One end of the junction fails to match germline, which may point to a read error. The chain recombines TRBV7-2 with TRBJ2-2; D gene ambiguous. The CDR3 is 16 residues long. The germline V gene has CDR1 SGHTA and CDR2 FQGNSA. The CDR3 coding sequence is TGTGCCAGCAGCCTCAGGACCTCGAGACGAACCGAGGAGCTGTTTTTT. Its translation is CASSLRTSRRTEELFF.

This clonotype has at least ten counts. The chain employs TRBV20-1 and TRBJ1-2, with D possibly TRBD1 on 5 matching bases. From germline, CDR1 is DFQATT and CDR2 SNEGSKA (reference sequence). Trimming left V 1 base short and J 4 bases short, with 19 bases between. CDR3 size: 16 residues. This chain's CDR3 is CSARGRRGDEGYGYTF. The CDR3 region has the DNA TGCAGTGCTAGAGGAAGGAGAGGGGATGAGGGCTATGGCTACACCTTC.

The chain links TRBV15 to TRBJ2-7; 10 bases line up with TRBD2. Germline V CDR1 and CDR2: LNHNV, YYDKDF (reference sequence). The CDR3 extends over 16 amino acids. The ends lost 5 bases at V and 5 bases at J; junction bases unmatched: 12. CDR3 sequence (DNA): TGTGCCACCAGCCTTGAGGGGGTTGGGACTAGCGACGAGCAGTACTTC. It translates to CATSLEGVGTSDEQYF. The full variable domain, completed using reference TRBV15 and TRBJ2-7, is DAMVIQNPRYQVTQFGKPVTLSCSQTLNHNVMYWYQQKSSQAPKLLFHYYDKDFNNEADTPDNFQSRRPNTSFCFLDIRSPGLGDTAMYLCATSLEGVGTSDEQYFGPGTRLTVT.